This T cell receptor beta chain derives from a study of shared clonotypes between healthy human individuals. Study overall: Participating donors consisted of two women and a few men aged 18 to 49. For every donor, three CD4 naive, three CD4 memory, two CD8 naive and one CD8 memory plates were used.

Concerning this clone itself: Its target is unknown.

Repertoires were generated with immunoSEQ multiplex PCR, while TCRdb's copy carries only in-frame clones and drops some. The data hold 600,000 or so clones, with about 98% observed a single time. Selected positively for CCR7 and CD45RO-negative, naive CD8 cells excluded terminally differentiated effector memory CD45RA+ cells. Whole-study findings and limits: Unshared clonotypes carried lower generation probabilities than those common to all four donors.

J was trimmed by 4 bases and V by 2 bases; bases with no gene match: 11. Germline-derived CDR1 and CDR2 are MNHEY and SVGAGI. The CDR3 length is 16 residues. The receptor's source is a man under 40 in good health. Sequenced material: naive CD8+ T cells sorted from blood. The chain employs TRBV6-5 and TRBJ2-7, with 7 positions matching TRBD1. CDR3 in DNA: TGTGCCAGCAGTTACCATTTACGACAGGGTCTGTACGAGCAGTACTTC. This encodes CASSYHLRQGLYEQYF.